The 19 T cell receptor beta chains reported below all come from one sample, sequenced in a study of cytomegalovirus exposure and HLA in healthy donors. 60 Vbeta and 13 Jbeta primers were used in PCR. Repertoires were generated with immunoSEQ multiplex PCR, while TCRdb's copy carries only in-frame clones and drops some. The sample lists 95,000 to 110,000 clones; more than 65% were seen once. Sequenced input: PBMCs. The receptors derive from a man aged 25-45 years in good health and CMV-seronegative.

This chain joins TRBV4-1 and TRBJ2-7; 9 nucleotides match TRBD2. Germline V gene data show CDR1 as MGHRA and CDR2 as YSYEKL. This CDR3 contains 18 residues. Trimming cost V 1 base and J 3 bases; bases outside gene matches: 13. The CDR3 sequence is CASSQGQVMSGRFYEQYF. In nucleotides, the CDR3 is TGCGCCAGCAGCCAAGGCCAGGTGATGAGCGGGAGGTTCTACGAGCAGTACTTC.

This chain connects TRBV13 to TRBJ2-7, with TRBD1 as a possible D gene (5 bases). Germline CDR1 PRHDT, CDR2 FYEKMQ (reference sequence). Trimming took 1 base from V and 2 from J, leaving 24 bases between them. There are 19 residues in the CDR3. DNA of the CDR3: TGTGCCAGCAGCTTAGTAGGGATAAGGGGCGAGCATAAACCCTACGAGCAGTACTTC. This encodes CASSLVGIRGEHKPYEQYF.

The chain is built from TRBV5-6 and TRBJ1-2; D remains unclear. The germline V and J ends were trimmed by 5 bases and 4 bases, with 9 bases remaining between them. CDR3 length equals 12 residues. Germline values: CDR1 SGHDT, CDR2 YYEEEE. Here the CDR3 DNA reads TGTGCCAGCAGTCTCGGGTCCTATGGCTACACCTTC. Protein: CASSLGSYGYTF.

This chain's CDR3 is CASSLGSRTNEKLFF. The CDR3 nucleotides read TGTGCCAGCAGCTTAGGTAGCAGAACTAATGAAAAACTGTTTTTT. The rearrangement links TRBV7-9 to TRBJ1-4; D is unclear. CDR3 length: 15 amino acids. Trimming left V 1 base short and J 1 base short, with 7 bases between. The V gene's germline CDR1 is SEHNR and CDR2 FQNEAQ (reference sequence).

The chain employs TRBV19 and TRBJ1-1; D ambiguous. Germline loops: CDR1 LNHDA, CDR2 SQIVND (reference sequence). V was cut by 6 bases and J by 3 bases, with 11 bases left in between. There are 13 residues in the CDR3. CDR3 nucleotides: TGTGCCAGTAGCCCCGGGGTCGACACTGAAGCTTTCTTT. Translated: CASSPGVDTEAFF.

The CDR3 loop reads CASSPSLYQETQYF. The CDR3 DNA reads as TGTGCCAGCTCACCAAGCCTGTACCAAGAGACCCAGTACTTC. J is TRBJ2-5 and V is TRBV18; D is uncertain. V lost 2 bases to trimming and J lost 0 bases, with 7 bases between them. Per germline, CDR1 KGHSH and CDR2 LQKENI. This CDR3 has 14 amino acids. Looking up the rest from reference TRBV18 and TRBJ2-5 gives the full variable domain: NAGVMQNPRHLVRRRGQEARLRCSPMKGHSHVYWYRQLPEEGLKFMVYLQKENIIDESGMPKERFSAEFPKEGPSILRIQQVVRGDSAAYFCASSPSLYQETQYFGPGTRLLVL.

This clone was counted between two and nine times. The CDR3 is CASSLISGQYF. The CDR3 DNA is TGTGCCAGCAGTTTAATATCGGGACAATACTTC. The chain recombines TRBV27 with TRBJ2-4, with D possibly TRBD1 on 6 matching bases. V was clipped by 2 bases and J by 16 bases, with 12 bases between them. CDR3 length equals 11 residues. Germline lookup yields CDR1 MNHEY and CDR2 SMNVEV (reference sequence).

This chain joins TRBV19 and TRBJ1-4, with D unclear. V lost 4 bases and J 8 bases, leaving 8 bases between the germline ends. The germline gives CDR1 LNHDA, CDR2 SQIVND (reference sequence). The CDR3 spans 12 residues. DNA for the CDR3: TGTGCCAGTAGTACACTCGGGGAAAAACTGTTTTTT. Amino acid sequence: CASSTLGEKLFF.

V and J are TRBV5-4 and TRBJ2-7; D may be TRBD2 (6 bases). In germline, CDR1 is SGHNT, CDR2 YYREEE (reference sequence). This CDR3 region has 19 residues. The V and J ends lost 2 bases and 4 bases respectively, with 28 bases between them. DNA of the CDR3: TGTGCCAGCAGCTTAAGGGGAGCGCACCACTACGGGAGCATTTACGAGCAGTACTTC. It specifies CASSLRGAHHYGSIYEQYF.

This chain joins TRBV10-1 and TRBJ2-1, with 7 bases that match TRBD1. The CDR3 has 14 residues. J was trimmed by 4 bases and V by 5 bases; bases with no gene match: 5. CDR1 is WNHNN, CDR2 SYGVQD, per germline (reference sequence). Here the CDR3 DNA reads TGCGCCAGCAGTAGACAGGGTTATTACAATGAGCAGTTCTTC. Protein product: CASSRQGYYNEQFF.

This chain uses TRBV29-1 with TRBJ2-7; TRBD2 matches at 9 bases. Germline V gene lookup returns CDR1 SQVTM and CDR2 ANQGSEA. Trimming removed 6 bases from V and 12 bases from J; junction bases left unmatched: 12. This CDR3 spans 12 amino acids. CDR3 nucleotides: TGCAGCGTCACGACGGGGCTAGCGGGATCGTACTTC. As protein: CSVTTGLAGSYF.

The chain is built from TRBV10-3 and TRBJ1-2, with 10 bases aligning to TRBD1. Germline trimming cut 2 bases from V and 1 base from J; bases unmatched to any gene: 4. Germline V CDR1 and CDR2: ENHRY, SYGVKD. The CDR3 length is 16 residues. The CDR3 region is CAISEAGTGVNYGYTF. Here the CDR3 DNA reads TGTGCCATCAGTGAGGCGGGGACAGGGGTTAACTATGGCTACACCTTC.

The V call is TRBV19, the J call TRBJ2-6; the D gene is possibly TRBD2 (5 bases). The ends were cut back, 6 bases at V and 2 bases at J, with 5 bases in the middle. The CDR3 sequence is 13 residues long. The germline V gene has CDR1 LNHDA and CDR2 SQIVND (reference sequence). The CDR3 reads CASRRAGANVLTF. The DNA for the CDR3 is TGTGCCAGTAGGCGGGCTGGGGCCAACGTCCTGACTTTC.

The V gene is TRBV29-1, the J gene TRBJ2-7, with 10 nucleotides matching TRBD2. Germline-derived CDR1 and CDR2 are SQVTM and ANQGSEA. V dropped 1 base and J dropped 2; count of bases not matched to a gene: 5. The CDR3 contains 15 residues. The CDR3 DNA reads as TGCAGCGTTGAAGGGGCTAGCGGGAGTCCCTACGAGCAGTACTTC. Residues: CSVEGASGSPYEQYF.

This sequence joins TRBV6-4 and TRBJ2-2, with 7 bases fitting TRBD1. CDR1 and CDR2 from the germline V gene are MRHNA and SNTAGT. The trim removed 3 bases at V and 7 bases at J, leaving 8 bases unmatched. This CDR3 is 15 amino acids long. The CDR3 region has the DNA TGTGCCAGCAGTGAAGAGGGGGCAAATGTCGGGGAGCTGTTTTTT. This encodes CASSEEGANVGELFF.

This rearrangement joins TRBV9 to TRBJ1-4; D is perhaps TRBD1 (6 bases). Germline CDR1 SGDLS, CDR2 YYNGEE. CDR3 length: 15 residues. V was clipped by 10 bases and J by 0 bases, with 16 bases between them. CDR3 nucleotide sequence: TGTGCCGTCTATTCGGGGGGCTCAACTAATGAAAAACTGTTTTTT. It encodes CAVYSGGSTNEKLFF. The full variable domain, with the rest looked up from reference TRBV9 and TRBJ1-4, is DSGVTQTPKHLITATGQRVTLRCSPRSGDLSVYWYQQSLDQGLQFLIQYYNGEERAKGNILERFSAQQFPDLHSELNLSSLELGDSALYFCAVYSGGSTNEKLFFGSGTQLSVL.

The chain joins TRBV20-1 to TRBJ1-3, with unresolved D. The CDR3 runs to 11 residues. CDR1 DFQATT and CDR2 SNEGSKA come from the germline V gene (reference sequence). Between the trimmed V and J ends, which lost 5 bases and 4 bases, there was a span of 6 bases. The CDR3: CSAGVGNTIYF. As DNA, the CDR3 is TGCAGTGCTGGAGTAGGAAACACCATATATTTT.

The chain carries TRBV4-1 and TRBJ2-1; TRBD1 agrees at 7 bases. CDR1 and CDR2 from the germline V gene are MGHRA and YSYEKL. The trim removed 4 bases at V and 0 bases at J, leaving 6 bases unmatched. This CDR3 has 16 amino acids. The CDR3 DNA reads TGCGCCAGCAGCCCATCTGGACAGGACTCCTACAATGAGCAGTTCTTC. Translated, it gives CASSPSGQDSYNEQFF.

The sample holds a few counts of this clone. V is TRBV14 and J is TRBJ1-4; 7 nucleotides align to TRBD1. CDR3 length: 15 amino acids. Looked up from germline, CDR1 is SGHDN and CDR2 is FVKESK. V lost 2 bases, J lost 0 bases, and 0 bases stayed unmatched. CDR3 in amino acids: CASSQQGATNEKLFF. CDR3 DNA: TGTGCCAGCAGCCAACAGGGGGCAACTAATGAAAAACTGTTTTTT.